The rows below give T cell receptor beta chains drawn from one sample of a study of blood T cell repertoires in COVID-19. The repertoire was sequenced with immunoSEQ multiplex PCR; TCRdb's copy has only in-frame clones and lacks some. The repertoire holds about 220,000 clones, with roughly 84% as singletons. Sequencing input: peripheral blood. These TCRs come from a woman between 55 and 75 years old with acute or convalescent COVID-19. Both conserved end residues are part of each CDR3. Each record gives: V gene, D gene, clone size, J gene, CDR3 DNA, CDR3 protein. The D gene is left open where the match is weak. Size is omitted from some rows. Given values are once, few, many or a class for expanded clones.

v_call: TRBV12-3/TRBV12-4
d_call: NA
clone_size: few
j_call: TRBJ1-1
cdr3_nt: TGTGCCAGCAGTTTGGTCGGTGAAGCTTTCTTT
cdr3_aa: CASSLVGEAFF

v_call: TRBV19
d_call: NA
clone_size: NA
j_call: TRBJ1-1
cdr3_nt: TGTGCCAGTGTACAGGGTGGCACTGAAGCTTTCTTT
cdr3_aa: CASVQGGTEAFF

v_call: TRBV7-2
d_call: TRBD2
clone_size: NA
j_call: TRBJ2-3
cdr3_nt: TGTGCCAGCAGCCGGACCCGGGGGGCAGATACGCAGTATTTT
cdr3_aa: CASSRTRGADTQYF

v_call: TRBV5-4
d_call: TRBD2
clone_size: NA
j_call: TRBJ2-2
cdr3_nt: TGTGCCAGCAGTCTAGCGGGGGGAAACACCGGGGAGCTGTTTTTT
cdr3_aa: CASSLAGGNTGELFF

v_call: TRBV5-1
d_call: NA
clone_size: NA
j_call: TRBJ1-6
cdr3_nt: TGCGCCAGCAGCTTGGGCATCACAGATAATTCACCCCTCCACTTT
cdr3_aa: CASSLGITDNSPLHF

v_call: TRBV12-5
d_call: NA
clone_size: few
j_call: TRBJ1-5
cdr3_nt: TGTGCTAGTGGTTTGGAAACGAGGGGGCAGCCCCAGCATTTT
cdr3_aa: CASGLETRGQPQHF

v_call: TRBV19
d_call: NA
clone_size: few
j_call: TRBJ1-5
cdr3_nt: TGTGCCAGTAAACGGGACTCCAATAGCAATCAGCCCCAGCATTTT
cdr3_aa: CASKRDSNSNQPQHF

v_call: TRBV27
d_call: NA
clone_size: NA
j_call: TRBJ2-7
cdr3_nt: TGTGCCAGCAGCACTAGGGTAAGCTCCTACGAGCAGTACTTC
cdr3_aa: CASSTRVSSYEQYF

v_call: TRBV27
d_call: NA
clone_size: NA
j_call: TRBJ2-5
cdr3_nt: TGTGCCAGCAGTTTGGGCCGAAGCCAAGAGACCCAGTACTTC
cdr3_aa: CASSLGRSQETQYF

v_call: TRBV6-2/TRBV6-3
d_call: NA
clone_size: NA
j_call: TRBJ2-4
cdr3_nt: TGTGCCAGCAGTTACTCTTTGAGGCCGGCCAAAAACATTCAGTACTTC
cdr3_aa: CASSYSLRPAKNIQYF

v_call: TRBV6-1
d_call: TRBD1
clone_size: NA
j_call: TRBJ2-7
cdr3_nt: TGTGCCAGCAGTGAAAAACCTGGGACAGGGGGCTACTCCTACGAGCAGTACTTC
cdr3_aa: CASSEKPGTGGYSYEQYF

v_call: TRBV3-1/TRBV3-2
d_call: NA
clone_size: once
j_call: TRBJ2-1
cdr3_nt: TGTGCCAGCAGCCAAGATGCCGCGGGGACCGGGCAGTTCTTC
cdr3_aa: CASSQDAAGTGQFF